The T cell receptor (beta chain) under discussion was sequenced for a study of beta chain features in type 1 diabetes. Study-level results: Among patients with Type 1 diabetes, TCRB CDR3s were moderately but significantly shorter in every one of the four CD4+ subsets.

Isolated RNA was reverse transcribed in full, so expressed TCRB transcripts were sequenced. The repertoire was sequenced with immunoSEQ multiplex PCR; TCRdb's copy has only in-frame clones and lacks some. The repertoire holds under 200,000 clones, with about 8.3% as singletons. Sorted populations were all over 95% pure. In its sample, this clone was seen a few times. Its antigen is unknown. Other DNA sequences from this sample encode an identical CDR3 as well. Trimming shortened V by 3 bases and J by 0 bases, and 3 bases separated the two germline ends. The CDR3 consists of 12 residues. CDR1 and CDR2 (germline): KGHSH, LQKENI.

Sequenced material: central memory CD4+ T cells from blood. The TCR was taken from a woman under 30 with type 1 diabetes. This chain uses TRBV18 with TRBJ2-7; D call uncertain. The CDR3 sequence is CASSPSSYEQYF. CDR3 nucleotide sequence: TGTGCCAGCTCACCTAGCTCCTACGAGCAGTACTTC. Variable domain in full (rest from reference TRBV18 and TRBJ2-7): NAGVMQNPRHLVRRRGQEARLRCSPMKGHSHVYWYRQLPEEGLKFMVYLQKENIIDESGMPKERFSAEFPKEGPSILRIQQVVRGDSAAYFCASSPSSYEQYFGPGTRLTVT.